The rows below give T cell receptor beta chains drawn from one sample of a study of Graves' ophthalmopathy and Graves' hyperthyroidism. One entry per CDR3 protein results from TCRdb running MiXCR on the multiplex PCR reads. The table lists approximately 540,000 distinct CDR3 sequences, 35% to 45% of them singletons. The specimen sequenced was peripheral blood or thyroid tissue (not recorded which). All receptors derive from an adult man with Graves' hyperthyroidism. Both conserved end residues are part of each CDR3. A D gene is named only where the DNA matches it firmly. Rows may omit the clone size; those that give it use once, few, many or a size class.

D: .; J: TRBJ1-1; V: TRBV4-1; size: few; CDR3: CASSHPGSMNTEAFF; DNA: TGCGCCAGCAGCCATCCAGGTTCGATGAACACTGAAGCTTTCTTT
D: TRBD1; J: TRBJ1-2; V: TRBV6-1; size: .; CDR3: CASSEGGTAYGYTF; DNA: TGTGCCAGCAGTGAGGGGGGGACAGCCTATGGCTACACCTTC
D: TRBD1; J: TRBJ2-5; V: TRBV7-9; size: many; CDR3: CASSLGQGGQETQYF; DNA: TGTGCCAGCAGCTTAGGACAGGGTGGGCAAGAGACCCAGTACTTC
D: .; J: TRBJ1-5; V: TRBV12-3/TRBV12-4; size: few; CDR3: CASTREGPQHF; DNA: TGTGCCAGCACCAGGGAAGGGCCCCAGCATTTT
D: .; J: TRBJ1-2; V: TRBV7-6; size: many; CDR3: CASSLEGGTANYGYTF; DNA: TGTGCCAGCAGCTTAGAGGGGGGGACCGCTAACTATGGCTACACCTTC
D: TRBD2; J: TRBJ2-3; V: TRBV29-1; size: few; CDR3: CSGQPLTLAGRDTQYF; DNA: TGCAGCGGCCAACCTTTGACACTAGCGGGGAGAGATACGCAGTATTTT
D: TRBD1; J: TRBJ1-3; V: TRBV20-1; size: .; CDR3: CSALQGASSGNTIYF; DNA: TGCAGTGCCTTACAGGGGGCTAGCTCTGGAAACACCATATATTTT
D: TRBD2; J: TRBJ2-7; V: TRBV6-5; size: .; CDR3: CASSRPGTSGSEQYF; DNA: TGTGCCAGCAGTCGTCCCGGGACTAGCGGGAGCGAGCAGTACTTC
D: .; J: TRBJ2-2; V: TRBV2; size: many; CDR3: CASSERTTYTGELFF; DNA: TGTGCCAGCAGTGAAAGGACTACTTACACCGGGGAGCTGTTTTTT
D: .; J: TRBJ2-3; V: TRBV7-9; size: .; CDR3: CASSLGLGFGTDTQYF; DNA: TGCGCCAGCAGCTTGGGCCTGGGGTTCGGCACAGATACGCAGTATTTT
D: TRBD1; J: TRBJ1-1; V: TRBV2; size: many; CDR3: CASRGQIAFF; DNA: TGTGCCAGCAGGGGACAGATAGCTTTCTTT
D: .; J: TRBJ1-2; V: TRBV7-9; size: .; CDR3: CASSFSPGTSGINYGYTF; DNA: TGTGCCAGCAGCTTCAGTCCCGGGACTAGCGGGATCAACTATGGCTACACCTTC
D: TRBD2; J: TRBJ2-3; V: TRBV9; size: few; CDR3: CASSGGLAGGTDTQYF; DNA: TGTGCCAGCAGCGGGGGACTAGCGGGAGGCACAGATACGCAGTATTTT
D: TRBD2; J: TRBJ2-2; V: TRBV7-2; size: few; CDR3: CASSLVAGGYTGELFF; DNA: TGTGCCAGCAGCTTAGTAGCGGGAGGGTACACCGGGGAGCTGTTTTTT
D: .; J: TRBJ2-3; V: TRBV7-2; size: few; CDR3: CASFKDIAGGDTQYF; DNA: TGTGCCAGCTTTAAGGACATAGCTGGAGGAGATACGCAGTATTTT
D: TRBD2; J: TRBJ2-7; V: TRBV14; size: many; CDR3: CASSQRTSGRYEQYF; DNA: TGTGCCAGCAGCCAACGGACTAGCGGGAGATACGAGCAGTACTTC
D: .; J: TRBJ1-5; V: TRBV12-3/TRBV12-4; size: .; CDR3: CASGGIWRGETQHF; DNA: TGTGCTAGTGGCGGCATTTGGAGGGGGGAGACCCAGCATTTT
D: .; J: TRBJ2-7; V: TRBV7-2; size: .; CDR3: CASSLLASEQYF; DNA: TGTGCCAGCAGCTTACTAGCATCCGAGCAGTACTTC
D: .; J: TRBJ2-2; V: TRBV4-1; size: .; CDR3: CASSHSGNTGELFF; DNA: TGCGCCAGCAGCCATTCCGGGAACACCGGGGAGCTGTTTTTT
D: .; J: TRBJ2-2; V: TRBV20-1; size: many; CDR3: CSARDQANTGELFF; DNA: TGCAGTGCTAGAGACCAGGCGAACACCGGGGAGCTGTTTTTT
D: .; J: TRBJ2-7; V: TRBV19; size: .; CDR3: CASSTGHFYEQYF; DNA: TGTGCCAGTAGTACGGGGCATTTCTACGAGCAGTACTTC
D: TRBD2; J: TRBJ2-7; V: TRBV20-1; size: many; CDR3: CSANPGLAAPPEQYF; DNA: TGCAGTGCTAACCCCGGACTAGCGGCCCCTCCTGAGCAGTACTTC
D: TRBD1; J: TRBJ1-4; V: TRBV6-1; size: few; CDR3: CASRGQGRGGGGNEKLFF; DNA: TGTGCCAGCAGAGGACAGGGGCGCGGTGGCGGAGGTAATGAAAAACTGTTTTTT
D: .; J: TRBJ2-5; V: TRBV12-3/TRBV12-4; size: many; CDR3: CASSFGQGSRETQYF; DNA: TGTGCCAGCAGTTTCGGGCAGGGCAGCCGAGAGACCCAGTACTTC
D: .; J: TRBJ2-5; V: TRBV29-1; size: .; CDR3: CSVGGSSPGRQETQYF; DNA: TGCAGCGTTGGTGGTAGCAGTCCAGGACGCCAAGAGACCCAGTACTTC
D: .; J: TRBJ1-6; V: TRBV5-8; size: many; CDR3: CASSPDSSYNSPLHF; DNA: TGTGCCAGCAGCCCCGACAGCTCCTATAATTCACCCCTCCACTTT
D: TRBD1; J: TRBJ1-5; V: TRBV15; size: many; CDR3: CATSRDRGQNNQPQHF; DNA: TGTGCCACCAGCAGAGACAGGGGGCAGAACAATCAGCCCCAGCATTTT
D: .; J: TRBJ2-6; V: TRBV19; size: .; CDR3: CAFDNSGANVLTF; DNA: TGTGCCTTTGACAACTCTGGGGCCAACGTCCTGACTTTC
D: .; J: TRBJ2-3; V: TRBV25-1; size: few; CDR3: CASSDTGGGPQYF; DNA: TGTGCCAGCAGTGACACAGGGGGGGGCCCGCAGTATTTT
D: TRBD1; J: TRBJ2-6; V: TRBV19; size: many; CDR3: CASITNGQGTSGANVLTF; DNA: TGTGCCAGTATTACTAACGGACAGGGAACCTCTGGGGCCAACGTCCTGACTTTC
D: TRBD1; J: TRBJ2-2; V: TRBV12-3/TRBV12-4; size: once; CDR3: CASSFLGTGGNTGELFF; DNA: TGTGCCAGCAGTTTTCTCGGGACAGGGGGGAACACCGGGGAGCTGTTTTTT
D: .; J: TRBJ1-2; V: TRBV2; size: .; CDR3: CVSSDFLYGYTF; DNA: TGTGTCAGCAGTGATTTTCTTTATGGCTACACCTTC
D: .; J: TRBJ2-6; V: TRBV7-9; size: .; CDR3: CASSRGLTF; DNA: TGTGCCAGCAGCCGTGGACTGACTTTC
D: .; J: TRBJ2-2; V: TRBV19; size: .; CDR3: CASTLPRGQVGELFF; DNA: TGTGCCAGTACCCTCCCACGGGGGCAGGTCGGGGAGCTGTTTTTT
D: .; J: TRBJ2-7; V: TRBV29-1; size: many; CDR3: CSVEQDWSYEQYF; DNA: TGCAGCGTTGAGCAGGATTGGTCCTACGAGCAGTACTTC
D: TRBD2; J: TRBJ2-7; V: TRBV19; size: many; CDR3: CASSELAGEYEQYF; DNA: TGTGCCAGTAGTGAACTAGCGGGGGAATACGAGCAGTACTTC